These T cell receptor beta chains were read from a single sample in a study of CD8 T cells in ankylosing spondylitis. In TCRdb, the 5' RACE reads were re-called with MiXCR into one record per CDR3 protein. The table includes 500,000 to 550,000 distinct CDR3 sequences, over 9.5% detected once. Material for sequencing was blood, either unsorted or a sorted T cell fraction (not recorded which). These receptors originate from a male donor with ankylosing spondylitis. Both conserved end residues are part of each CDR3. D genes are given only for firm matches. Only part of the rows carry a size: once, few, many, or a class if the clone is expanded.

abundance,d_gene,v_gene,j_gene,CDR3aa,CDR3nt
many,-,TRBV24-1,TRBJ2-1,CATSDLKETRGYEQFF,TGTGCCACCAGTGATTTGAAGGAGACCCGGGGGTATGAGCAGTTCTTC
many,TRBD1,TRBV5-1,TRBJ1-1,CASSLRQGMNTEAFF,TGCGCCAGCAGCTTGAGACAGGGCATGAACACTGAAGCTTTCTTT
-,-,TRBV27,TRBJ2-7,CASSRSVTGIYEQYF,TGTGCCAGCAGTCGATCCGTTACAGGGATCTACGAGCAGTACTTC
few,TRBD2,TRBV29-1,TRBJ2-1,CSAGTSGLEQFF,TGCAGCGCAGGGACTAGCGGGCTCGAGCAGTTCTTC
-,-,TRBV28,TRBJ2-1,CASSTRQLPFYNEQFF,TGTGCCAGCAGTACACGACAGCTACCCTTCTACAATGAGCAGTTCTTC
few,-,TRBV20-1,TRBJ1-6,CSARVPGPGDSPLHF,TGCAGTGCTAGAGTACCGGGCCCGGGTGATTCACCCCTCCACTTT
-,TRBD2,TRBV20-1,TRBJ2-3,CSASSPSGIYFADTQYF,TGCAGTGCTAGTTCGCCTAGCGGGATCTACTTCGCAGATACGCAGTATTTT
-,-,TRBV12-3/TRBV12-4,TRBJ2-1,CASSSSSQTNEQFF,TGTGCCAGCAGTTCGAGCAGCCAAACCAATGAGCAGTTCTTC
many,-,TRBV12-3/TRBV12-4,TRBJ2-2,CASSLRAGANTGELFF,TGTGCCAGCAGTCTTCGGGCAGGCGCGAACACCGGGGAGCTGTTTTTT
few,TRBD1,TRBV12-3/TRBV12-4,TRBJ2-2,CASRRPGQGSFGELFF,TGTGCCAGCAGGCGGCCGGGACAGGGAAGCTTCGGGGAGCTGTTTTTT
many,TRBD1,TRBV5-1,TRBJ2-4,CASSLARTGYKNIQYF,TGCGCCAGCAGCTTGGCCAGGACAGGGTACAAAAACATTCAGTACTTC
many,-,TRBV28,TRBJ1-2,CASSLAGANYGYTF,TGTGCCAGCAGTTTGGCAGGGGCTAACTATGGCTACACCTTC
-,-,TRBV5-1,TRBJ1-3,CASTPRGEPGNTIYF,TGCGCCAGCACACCGCGGGGGGAGCCTGGAAACACCATATATTTT
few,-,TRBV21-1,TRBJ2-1,CASSSTAARNEQFF,TGTGCCAGCAGCTCAACCGCAGCGAGGAATGAGCAGTTCTTC
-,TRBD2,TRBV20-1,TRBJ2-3,CSARGAGGGTDTQYF,TGCAGTGCTAGAGGAGCGGGAGGCGGGACAGATACGCAGTATTTT
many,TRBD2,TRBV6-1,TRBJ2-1,CASSTRTSGLHEQFF,TGTGCCAGCAGTACCAGGACTAGCGGGCTCCATGAGCAGTTCTTC
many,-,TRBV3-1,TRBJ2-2,CASSQREGTGELFF,TGTGCCAGCAGCCAGAGGGAAGGGACCGGGGAGCTGTTTTTT
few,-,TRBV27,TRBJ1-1,CASSFTRAIKNTEAFF,TGTGCCAGCAGTTTCACCCGGGCCATTAAGAACACTGAAGCTTTCTTT
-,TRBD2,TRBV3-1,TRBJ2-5,CASSQGTGLAGGETQYF,TGTGCCAGCAGCCAGGGAACCGGACTAGCGGGAGGAGAGACCCAGTACTTC
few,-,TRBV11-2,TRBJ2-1,CASSSGLGGEQFF,TGTGCCAGCAGCTCTGGATTAGGCGGGGAGCAGTTCTTC
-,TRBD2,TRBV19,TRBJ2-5,CASMGLAGGWQTQYF,TGTGCCAGTATGGGACTAGCGGGAGGATGGCAGACCCAGTACTTC
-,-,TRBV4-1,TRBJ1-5,CASSQSLSEGQPQHF,TGCGCCAGCAGCCAATCATTATCGGAAGGTCAGCCCCAGCATTTT
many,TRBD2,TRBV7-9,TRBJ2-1,CASSPRFRLAAGNEQFF,TGTGCCAGCAGCCCCCGCTTCCGACTAGCGGCGGGGAATGAGCAGTTCTTC
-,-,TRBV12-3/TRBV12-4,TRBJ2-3,CASSLAGGLVDTQYF,TGTGCCAGCAGTCTAGCTGGAGGGCTGGTGGATACGCAGTATTTT
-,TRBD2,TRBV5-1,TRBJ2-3,CASSLDGLAVDTQYF,TGCGCCAGCAGCTTGGACGGACTAGCGGTGGATACGCAGTATTTT
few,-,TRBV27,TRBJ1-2,CASSFLTGFNGYTF,TGTGCCAGCAGTTTCCTCACAGGGTTTAATGGCTACACCTTC
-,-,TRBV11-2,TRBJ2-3,CASSLIQGPDTQYF,TGTGCCAGCAGCTTAATCCAGGGGCCAGATACGCAGTATTTT
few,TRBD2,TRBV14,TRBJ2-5,CASSGLAGVLGTQYF,TGTGCCAGCAGCGGACTAGCGGGAGTATTGGGGACCCAGTACTTC
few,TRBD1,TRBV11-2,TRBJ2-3,CASSLGDSANDITDTQYF,TGTGCCAGCAGCCTAGGGGACAGTGCAAACGATATCACAGATACGCAGTATTTT
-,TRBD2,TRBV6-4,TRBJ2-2,CASRLAGDHGELFF,TGTGCCAGCAGACTAGCGGGAGATCACGGGGAGCTGTTTTTT
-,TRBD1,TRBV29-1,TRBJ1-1,CSVTGQADTEAFF,TGCAGCGTTACGGGACAGGCGGATACTGAAGCTTTCTTT
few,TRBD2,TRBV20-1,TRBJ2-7,CSARTSGAYEQYF,TGCAGTGCGCGGACTAGCGGCGCCTACGAGCAGTACTTC
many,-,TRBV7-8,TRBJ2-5,CASSATTTGSRTQYF,TGTGCCAGCAGCGCCACAACTACCGGGAGTAGGACCCAGTACTTC
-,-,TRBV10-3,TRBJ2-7,CAINTQGPGQSREYEQYF,TGTGCCATCAACACCCAGGGGCCAGGACAGAGTCGCGAGTACGAGCAGTACTTC
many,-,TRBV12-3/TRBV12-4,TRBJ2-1,CASSLSSGHNEQFF,TGTGCCAGCAGTTTATCGAGCGGACACAATGAGCAGTTCTTC
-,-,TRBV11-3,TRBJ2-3,CASSLGGPSDTQYF,TGTGCCAGCAGCTTAGGGGGACCTTCAGATACGCAGTATTTT
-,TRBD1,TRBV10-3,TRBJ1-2,CAISGNRGSSYGYTF,TGTGCCATCAGTGGCAACAGGGGCTCAAGCTATGGCTACACCTTC
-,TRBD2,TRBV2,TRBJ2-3,CASSETSGTNTQYF,TGTGCCAGCAGTGAAACTAGCGGGACGAATACGCAGTATTTT
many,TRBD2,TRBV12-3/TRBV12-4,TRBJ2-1,CASSLRTSGRIYNEQFF,TGTGCCAGCAGTTTGCGGACTAGCGGGAGGATATACAATGAGCAGTTCTTC
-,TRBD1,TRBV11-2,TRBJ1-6,CASSSPRGQAESPLHF,TGTGCCAGCAGCTCACCACGGGGACAGGCTGAATCACCCCTCCACTTT
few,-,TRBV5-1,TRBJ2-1,CASSLMPADYYNEQFF,TGCGCCAGCAGCTTGATGCCAGCGGACTACTACAATGAGCAGTTCTTC
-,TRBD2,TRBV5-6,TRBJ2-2,CASSLALLAGEPGELFF,TGTGCCAGCAGCTTGGCCTTACTAGCGGGAGAACCCGGGGAGCTGTTTTTT
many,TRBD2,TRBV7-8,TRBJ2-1,CASSRLAGGLTYNEQFF,TGTGCCAGCAGCCGACTAGCGGGGGGCCTAACCTACAATGAGCAGTTCTTC
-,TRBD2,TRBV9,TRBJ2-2,CASSPHGRPTGELFF,TGTGCCAGCAGCCCCCACGGGAGGCCCACCGGGGAGCTGTTTTTT
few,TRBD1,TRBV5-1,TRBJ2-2,CASSPRTGEIGELFF,TGCGCCAGCAGCCCCCGGACAGGGGAAATCGGGGAGCTGTTTTTT
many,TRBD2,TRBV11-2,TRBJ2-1,CASSLGRGSGNNEQFF,TGTGCCAGCAGCTTAGGTCGCGGGAGCGGAAACAATGAGCAGTTCTTC
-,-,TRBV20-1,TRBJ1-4,CSAGSRNEKLFF,TGCAGTGCAGGCAGTAGGAATGAAAAACTGTTTTTT